A single sample gave rise to the 11 T cell receptor beta chains below, sequenced in a study of neurological immune-mediated disorders. TCRdb used MiXCR to reprocess the 5' RACE reads, holding one entry per CDR3 protein. The sample lists roughly 65,000 distinct CDR3 sequences, 4.1% occurring once. The sequenced sample consisted of PBMCs. The source of these receptors is a man aged 45-65 years with multiple sclerosis.

In its sample, this clonotype was seen many times. The rearrangement links TRBV29-1 to TRBJ1-1, with D perhaps matching TRBD1 (6 bases). V was cut by 6 bases and J by 5 bases, with 16 bases left in between. The CDR3 spans 13 residues. CDR1 SQVTM and CDR2 ANQGSEA come from the germline V gene. DNA of the CDR3: TGCAGCGTCCGAGAGGGGGGGAAGACTGAAGCTTTCTTT. Translated, it gives CSVREGGKTEAFF.

This chain links TRBV7-2 with TRBJ2-3; no clear D gene. Germline CDR1 reads SGHTA; CDR2 reads FQGNSA. The CDR3 has 13 amino acids. Trimming took off 10 bases at V and 4 bases at J, with 15 bases between the two ends. CDR3 protein: CANIPPSADTQYF. Here the CDR3 DNA reads TGTGCCAACATCCCCCCGAGCGCAGATACGCAGTATTTT.

This clonotype has at least ten counts. The V call is TRBV3-1, the J call TRBJ2-5; 11 nucleotides agree with TRBD2. Per germline, CDR1 LGHDT and CDR2 YNNKEL (reference sequence). The CDR3 loop spans 17 amino acids. V dropped 0 bases and J dropped 4; count of bases not matched to a gene: 7. As DNA, the CDR3 is TGTGCCAGCAGCCAAGAAGTAGGACTAGCGGGTGGAGAGACCCAGTACTTC. Amino acid sequence: CASSQEVGLAGGETQYF.

Comments on this clonotype: One end of the junction varies from germline; a read error may be responsible. The chain joins TRBV7-8 to TRBJ1-5, with D unresolved. The V gene's germline CDR1 is SGHVS and CDR2 FQNEAQ. The CDR3 runs 13 residues. CDR3: CASRLNSNQPQNF. The CDR3 nucleotides read TGTGCCAGCAGATTGAATAGCAATCAGCCCCAGAATTTT.

This clonotype was seen a handful of times. The chain joins TRBV14 to TRBJ2-1, with D perhaps TRBD2 (6 bases). This CDR3 is 14 amino acids long. Trimming left V 2 bases short and J 11 bases short, with 16 bases between. Germline lookup yields CDR1 SGHDN and CDR2 FVKESK. The CDR3 loop is CASSQSPGGTKQFF. CDR3 DNA sequence: TGTGCCAGCAGCCAATCCCCCGGAGGGACCAAGCAGTTCTTC. Together with reference TRBV14 and TRBJ2-1, the CDR3 gives the full variable domain: EAGVTQFPSHSVIEKGQTVTLRCDPISGHDNLYWYRRVMGKEIKFLLHFVKESKQDESGMPNNRFLAERTGGTYSTLKVQPAELEDSGVYFCASSQSPGGTKQFFGPGTRLTVL.

This clonotype was recorded at least ten times. V is TRBV5-1 and J is TRBJ1-1; D is undetermined. V was trimmed by 4 bases and J by 1 base, leaving 11 bases between them. Germline V lookup: CDR1 SGHRS, CDR2 YFSETQ. The CDR3 consists of 14 residues. The CDR3 DNA reads TGCGCCAGCAGCCTTCGGGCAGGGAACACTGAAGCTTTCTTT. Translation: CASSLRAGNTEAFF.

At least ten counts were recorded for this clonotype. The rearrangement uses TRBV11-2 and TRBJ2-5, with D perhaps being TRBD1 or TRBD2 (6 bases each). Germline loops: CDR1 SGHAT, CDR2 FQNNGV. CDR3 length: 16 residues. With 1 base removed from V and 4 bases from J, the gap between germline ends came to 16 bases. Here the CDR3 reads CASSLGGGRLGETQYF. In DNA form, the CDR3 reads TGTGCCAGCAGCTTAGGAGGGGGGCGTCTGGGAGAGACCCAGTACTTC.

At least ten counts were recorded for this clonotype. V usage is TRBV12-3 or TRBV12-4 and J usage is TRBJ1-1, with no clear D. CDR3 length: 13 amino acids. V dropped 7 bases and J dropped 1 base, with 10 bases sitting between them. The CDR3 region has the DNA TGTGCCAGCACCTTCGGACCGAACACTGAAGCTTTCTTT. It is translated as CASTFGPNTEAFF.

This clonotype was seen at least ten times. The chain joins TRBV20-1 to TRBJ1-1; no firm D call. This CDR3 contains 12 residues. The germline V gene encodes CDR1 DFQATT and CDR2 SNEGSKA (reference sequence). The V end was cut by 4 bases, the J end by 3 bases, with 9 bases between. The CDR3 DNA reads TGCAGTGCTATTTCGGGGTACACTGAAGCTTTCTTT. The encoded protein is CSAISGYTEAFF.

The rearrangement links TRBV12-3 or TRBV12-4 to TRBJ1-3; D is uncertain. V lost 11 bases and J lost 4, with 12 bases in between. CDR3 length: 12 amino acids. For the CDR3, the DNA is TGTGCCTCCTCTACGGAAGGAAACACCATATATTTT. Its protein product is CASSTEGNTIYF.

This clonotype was picked up many times. The rearrangement joins TRBV20-1 to TRBJ1-5, with D tentatively TRBD1 (5 bases). The V gene's germline CDR1 is DFQATT and CDR2 SNEGSKA (reference sequence). This CDR3 is built from 13 residues. The ends were cut back, 6 bases at V and 4 bases at J, with 13 bases in the middle. CDR3: CSAHRDGNQPQHF. CDR3 coding DNA: TGCAGTGCACACCGGGACGGGAATCAGCCCCAGCATTTT.